This T cell receptor (beta chain) was documented in a study of cytomegalovirus exposure and HLA in healthy donors. Assay used: immunoSEQ multiplex PCR; TCRdb lists only in-frame clones, some missing. The data contain roughly 260,000 clones, around 90% of them seen just once; the ten biggest clones take up more than 0.35%. Germline V gene lookup returns CDR1 SGHNT and CDR2 YYREEE (reference sequence). Trimming took 5 bases from V and 2 from J; bases not matched to a gene: 3. This CDR3 has 14 residues. The TCR comes from a young woman in good health and CMV-seronegative. The V call is TRBV5-4, the J call TRBJ2-7; TRBD1 matches 11 bases. Source material: PBMCs. DNA for the CDR3: TGTGCCAGCAGTCCGGGACAGGGGGCCTACGAGCAGTACGTC. It codes for CASSPGQGAYEQYV.